The entry that follows covers one T cell receptor (beta chain) sequence. Antigen: not known. In TCRdb, the reads were re-called with MiXCR into one record per CDR3 protein. The table includes about half a million distinct CDR3 sequences, roughly 46% detected once. The source of the sample is a study of T cell repertoires in cytomegalovirus infection. The CDR3 contains 14 residues. Unmatched junction bases numbered 3, after V lost 4 bases and J lost 4 bases. The germline CDR1 and CDR2 sequences are SGHDT and YYEEEE. The chain combines TRBV5-6 with TRBJ1-4; the match to TRBD1 covers 8 bases. The material sequenced was cultured PBMCs, taken from culture after CMV antigen stimulation. The TCR sequence derives from a human donor in good health (CMV status not recorded). Some clones in this sample may be carry-over from other donors' samples. This CDR3 is CASSRTGYNEKLFF. The CDR3, as DNA: TGTGCCAGCAGCCGGACAGGGTATAATGAAAAACTGTTTTTT.